This TCR beta chain was captured by sequencing in a study of OX40 agonist ivuxolimab in advanced cancers. Study information: Patients took ivuxolimab, an agonistic anti-OX40 (CD134) antibody. Participants averaged approximately 61 years of age (range about 23 to 79) and were roughly 80% male. Notes on the study in general: Antigen specificity remained undetermined for the expanded peripheral T cells.

Concerning this clone itself: Its antigen is currently unknown.

Clones were sequenced by immunoSEQ multiplex PCR, and TCRdb holds only the in-frame ones, with some missing. The sample includes around 80,000 clones, 85% to 90% of them seen just once. V was shortened by 1 base and J by 1 base, with 10 bases between the two germline ends. From germline, CDR1 is SGHAT and CDR2 FQNNGV. The CDR3 has 15 residues. The sequences come from CD4+ or CD8+ T cells sorted from blood, collected in a trial of the OX40 agonist ivuxolimab. This receptor was obtained from an adult with an advanced solid tumor such as melanoma, head and neck, liver or kidney cancer. The genes are TRBV11-2 and TRBJ1-2; D remains unclear. The CDR3 nucleotides are TGTGCCAGCAGCTTAGTAGCACCTGATAACTATGGCTACACCTTC. Its protein is CASSLVAPDNYGYTF. Full variable domain (rest looked up from reference TRBV11-2 and TRBJ1-2): EAGVAQSPRYKIIEKRQSVAFWCNPISGHATLYWYQQILGQGPKLLIQFQNNGVVDDSQLPKDRFSAERLKGVDSTLKIQPAKLEDSAVYLCASSLVAPDNYGYTFGSGTRLTVV.